This TCR beta chain was identified during a study of post-analysis software for immune sequencing data. Study context: Relapsing-remitting, secondary progressive and progressive-relapsing courses of multiple sclerosis were included.

Unique molecular identifiers were present in the TCR beta cDNA libraries. Yield was about 500,000 cDNA molecules from roughly 1 to 10 million T cells. TCRdb called the PCR reads again in MiXCR, with one record for every CDR3 protein. The table shows 600,000 to 750,000 distinct CDR3 sequences, with over 45% occurring only once. Study findings and constraints: The study found significantly lower normalized Chao1 diversity in multiple sclerosis patients than in controls. Comparison of patients with controls showed 5 or 6 TRBV segments more frequent in patients, TRBV5-6, TRBV5-1 and TRBV20-1 among them.

This clonotype was detected only a few times. The antigen is not known. Germline loops: CDR1 DFQATT, CDR2 SNEGSKA (reference sequence). The CDR3 has 14 amino acids. The V and J ends lost 5 bases and 9 bases, in that order; junction bases with no gene match: 13. Sequencing input: blood. The TCR comes from a girl aged 2-10 years with multiple sclerosis. The chain combines TRBV20-1 with TRBJ1-5, with TRBD1 matching 7 bases. DNA for the CDR3: TGCAGTGCTTACGACAGGGAAGGTCATCTGCCCCAGCATTTT. This sequence encodes CSAYDREGHLPQHF.